This T cell receptor beta chain was identified during a study of CD8 T cells in Susac syndrome. With random hexamers, reverse transcription was performed on about 0.5 to 1 ug of RNA. TCRdb reprocessed the immunoSEQ multiplex PCR reads via MiXCR and lists one record per CDR3 protein. The sample contains some 200,000 distinct CDR3 sequences, roughly 96% of which appear only once. Between the trimmed V and J ends, which lost 4 bases and 1 base, there was a span of 11 bases. The germline V gene encodes CDR1 LGHDT and CDR2 YNNKEL (reference sequence). This CDR3 spans 14 amino acids. Relapsing-remitting disease, either stable or active, was present in the multiple sclerosis controls, who were treatment-naive patients.

The sequence was collected from a human donor with multiple sclerosis. This chain uses TRBV3-1 with TRBJ2-7; no reliable D call. Sequencing was carried out using CD4+ T cells from PBMCs. In DNA form, the CDR3 reads TGTGCCAGCAGCCCCTCTGAGGTTTCCTACGAGCAGTACTTC. This sequence encodes CASSPSEVSYEQYF.